A selection of T cell receptor beta chains follows, all from one sample in a study of Ad26.COV2.S vaccination and SARS-CoV-2 variants. Data came from immunoSEQ multiplex PCR; TCRdb stores just in-frame clones and leaves some out. The sample has approximately 420,000 clones; roughly 90% are singletons. The sequences come from peripheral blood, collected in a trial of Ad26.COV2.S vaccine versus placebo. The receptors derive from a person between 18 and 65 years old who received the Ad26.COV2.S COVID-19 vaccine or a placebo. Each CDR3 is given with its conserved first and last residue. The D gene is left open where the match is weak. Clone sizes are given selectively: once, few, many, or a class where the clone is expanded.

j_call: TRBJ1-2
cdr3_length: 11
v_call: TRBV6-5
clone_size: few
d_call: .
cdr3_nt: TGTGCCAGCAGTAACTCGATTGGCTACACCTTC
cdr3_aa: CASSNSIGYTF

j_call: TRBJ2-3
cdr3_length: 16
v_call: TRBV28
clone_size: .
d_call: .
cdr3_nt: TGTGCCAGCAGCGAATTCCAGGCGGCTAGCACAGATACGCAGTATTTT
cdr3_aa: CASSEFQAASTDTQYF

j_call: TRBJ1-2
cdr3_length: 15
v_call: TRBV6-4
clone_size: .
d_call: .
cdr3_nt: TGTGCCAGCAGTGACTCGTGGGGGGGTGGCTATGGCTACACCTTC
cdr3_aa: CASSDSWGGGYGYTF

j_call: TRBJ2-3
cdr3_length: 13
v_call: TRBV18
clone_size: .
d_call: .
cdr3_nt: TGTGCCAGCTCACCCGGGGCCGGGGATACGCAGTATTTT
cdr3_aa: CASSPGAGDTQYF

j_call: TRBJ2-5
cdr3_length: 16
v_call: TRBV14
clone_size: .
d_call: .
cdr3_nt: TGTGCCAGCAGCCAAGGGAGGGCCCTGTACCAAGAGACCCAGTACTTC
cdr3_aa: CASSQGRALYQETQYF

j_call: TRBJ2-7
cdr3_length: 14
v_call: TRBV5-1
clone_size: .
d_call: .
cdr3_nt: TGCGCCAGCAGCTTTGTGGGGGCCACCTACGAGCAGTACTTC
cdr3_aa: CASSFVGATYEQYF

j_call: TRBJ2-1
cdr3_length: 16
v_call: TRBV15
clone_size: .
d_call: .
cdr3_nt: TGTGCCACCAGCAATCGGGGCCCCCCATCTAACAATGAGCAGTTCTTC
cdr3_aa: CATSNRGPPSNNEQFF

j_call: TRBJ2-7
cdr3_length: 16
v_call: TRBV4-2
clone_size: .
d_call: TRBD1
cdr3_nt: TGTGCCAGCAGCCAAGATGGGACAGGGGGTTCCTACGAGCAGTACTTC
cdr3_aa: CASSQDGTGGSYEQYF

j_call: TRBJ2-7
cdr3_length: 15
v_call: TRBV7-6
clone_size: once
d_call: TRBD1
cdr3_nt: TGTGCCAGCAGCCCGGGGACAGGGGGCAGCTACGAGCAGTACTTC
cdr3_aa: CASSPGTGGSYEQYF

j_call: TRBJ2-6
cdr3_length: 14
v_call: TRBV2
clone_size: .
d_call: .
cdr3_nt: TGTGCCAGCAGCCTATTCTCTGGGGCCAACGTCCTGACTTTC
cdr3_aa: CASSLFSGANVLTF

j_call: TRBJ2-3
cdr3_length: 12
v_call: TRBV30
clone_size: .
d_call: .
cdr3_nt: TGTGCCTGGACTGAGAGCACAGATACGCAGTATTTT
cdr3_aa: CAWTESTDTQYF

j_call: TRBJ2-3
cdr3_length: 17
v_call: TRBV4-1
clone_size: .
d_call: TRBD2
cdr3_nt: TGCGCCAGCAGCCAACCGCCTAGCGGGGTCCGCACAGATACGCAGTATTTT
cdr3_aa: CASSQPPSGVRTDTQYF

j_call: TRBJ1-1
cdr3_length: 12
v_call: TRBV6-6
clone_size: .
d_call: .
cdr3_nt: TGTGCCAGCAGGGAAGGGGACACTGAAGCTTTCTTT
cdr3_aa: CASREGDTEAFF

j_call: TRBJ2-5
cdr3_length: 14
v_call: TRBV7-2
clone_size: once
d_call: .
cdr3_nt: TGTGCCAGCAGCTTCCGGGGTGGTAGGGAGACCCAGTACTTC
cdr3_aa: CASSFRGGRETQYF

j_call: TRBJ2-2
cdr3_length: 13
v_call: TRBV5-4
clone_size: .
d_call: .
cdr3_nt: TGTGCCAGCAGCTTATCTGGGGCCGGGGAGCTGTTTTTT
cdr3_aa: CASSLSGAGELFF

j_call: TRBJ2-3
cdr3_length: 14
v_call: TRBV7-3
clone_size: .
d_call: .
cdr3_nt: TGTGCCAGCAGCTTATTCGGTAGCACAGATACGCAGTATTTT
cdr3_aa: CASSLFGSTDTQYF

j_call: TRBJ2-5
cdr3_length: 13
v_call: TRBV7-9
clone_size: .
d_call: .
cdr3_nt: TGTGCCAGCAGCGACACCCTTGAAGAGACCCAGTACTTC
cdr3_aa: CASSDTLEETQYF

j_call: TRBJ2-7
cdr3_length: 14
v_call: TRBV5-1
clone_size: .
d_call: .
cdr3_nt: TGCGCCAGCAGCTTCCTTCCAGGTGACTACGAGCAGTACTTC
cdr3_aa: CASSFLPGDYEQYF

j_call: TRBJ2-7
cdr3_length: 15
v_call: TRBV18
clone_size: .
d_call: TRBD1
cdr3_nt: TGTGCCAGCTCACCATCGGGGACAGGAATCGGGGAGCAGTACTTC
cdr3_aa: CASSPSGTGIGEQYF

j_call: TRBJ2-7
cdr3_length: 14
v_call: TRBV7-2
clone_size: once
d_call: .
cdr3_nt: TGTGCCAGCAGCCCCGATAGGGGTCGGGGCGAGCAGTACTTC
cdr3_aa: CASSPDRGRGEQYF

j_call: TRBJ2-1
cdr3_length: 14
v_call: TRBV6-5
clone_size: .
d_call: TRBD2
cdr3_nt: TGTGCCAGCAGGGGACTAGCGGGCAACAATGAGCAGTTCTTC
cdr3_aa: CASRGLAGNNEQFF

j_call: TRBJ1-1
cdr3_length: 15
v_call: TRBV10-1
clone_size: .
d_call: TRBD1
cdr3_nt: TGCGCCAGCAGTCCGGACAGGGGGCGTTCTAGTGAAGCTTTCTTT
cdr3_aa: CASSPDRGRSSEAFF

j_call: TRBJ1-1
cdr3_length: 15
v_call: TRBV6-2/TRBV6-3
clone_size: .
d_call: TRBD1
cdr3_nt: TGTGCCAGCAGTTACCCGGGACAGTTGAACACTGAAGCTTTCTTT
cdr3_aa: CASSYPGQLNTEAFF

j_call: TRBJ2-3
cdr3_length: 13
v_call: TRBV10-3
clone_size: .
d_call: .
cdr3_nt: TGTGCCATCAGGGGCCTGAGCACAGATACGCAGTATTTT
cdr3_aa: CAIRGLSTDTQYF

j_call: TRBJ1-4
cdr3_length: 15
v_call: TRBV5-1
clone_size: .
d_call: .
cdr3_nt: TGCGCCAGCAGCTTCGGAATGGTGGATCGGGAAAAACTGTTTTTT
cdr3_aa: CASSFGMVDREKLFF

j_call: TRBJ2-1
cdr3_length: 19
v_call: TRBV27
clone_size: .
d_call: TRBD1
cdr3_nt: TGTGCCAGCAGTCCCTCGGGACAGGGGTTACCAAGCTCCTACAATGAGCAGTTCTTC
cdr3_aa: CASSPSGQGLPSSYNEQFF

j_call: TRBJ2-5
cdr3_length: 13
v_call: TRBV6-6
clone_size: .
d_call: .
cdr3_nt: TGTGCCAGCACCGACGGTGGGGTTAGGACCCAGTACTTC
cdr3_aa: CASTDGGVRTQYF

j_call: TRBJ1-4
cdr3_length: 13
v_call: TRBV7-6
clone_size: few
d_call: .
cdr3_nt: TGTGCCAGCAGCTTAGCCGTTAATGAAAAACTGTTTTTT
cdr3_aa: CASSLAVNEKLFF

j_call: TRBJ1-2
cdr3_length: 13
v_call: TRBV7-9
clone_size: .
d_call: .
cdr3_nt: TGTGCCAGCAGGAGGGGTGACCTCTCTGGCTACACCTTC
cdr3_aa: CASRRGDLSGYTF

j_call: TRBJ1-6
cdr3_length: 14
v_call: TRBV27
clone_size: .
d_call: .
cdr3_nt: TGTGCCAGCAGTTCCGCCAGGGGTAGTTCACCCCTCCACTTT
cdr3_aa: CASSSARGSSPLHF

j_call: TRBJ2-7
cdr3_length: 14
v_call: TRBV27
clone_size: .
d_call: .
cdr3_nt: TGTGCCAGCAGTTTATCGCCCGGGCTAGGGGAGCAGTACTTC
cdr3_aa: CASSLSPGLGEQYF

j_call: TRBJ2-7
cdr3_length: 13
v_call: TRBV6-2/TRBV6-3
clone_size: .
d_call: .
cdr3_nt: TGTGCCAGCAGTTACGAGGGGCTTTACGAGCAGTACTTC
cdr3_aa: CASSYEGLYEQYF

j_call: TRBJ2-7
cdr3_length: 16
v_call: TRBV18
clone_size: .
d_call: .
cdr3_nt: TGTGCCAGCTCACCAACTAATCGTCCGGGGGTCGGCGAGCAGTACTTC
cdr3_aa: CASSPTNRPGVGEQYF

j_call: TRBJ2-7
cdr3_length: 14
v_call: TRBV3-1/TRBV3-2
clone_size: .
d_call: .
cdr3_nt: TGTGCCAGCAGCCAAGATACCGTTTCCTACGAGCAGTACTTC
cdr3_aa: CASSQDTVSYEQYF

j_call: TRBJ1-1
cdr3_length: 12
v_call: TRBV30
clone_size: .
d_call: .
cdr3_nt: TGTGCCTGGAGTCCCGGGACCACTGAAGCTTTCTTT
cdr3_aa: CAWSPGTTEAFF

j_call: TRBJ2-1
cdr3_length: 12
v_call: TRBV9
clone_size: .
d_call: .
cdr3_nt: TGTGCCAGCAGCGTAGCAGGTTTAGAGCAGTTCTTC
cdr3_aa: CASSVAGLEQFF

j_call: TRBJ1-6
cdr3_length: 14
v_call: TRBV5-8
clone_size: .
d_call: TRBD1
cdr3_nt: TGTGCCAGCAGCCCCGGGACAGTCGGAGGACCCCTCCACTTT
cdr3_aa: CASSPGTVGGPLHF

j_call: TRBJ1-5
cdr3_length: 13
v_call: TRBV29-1
clone_size: .
d_call: .
cdr3_nt: TGCAGCGCTAGCTCCGGGAGGGACCAGCCCCAGCATTTT
cdr3_aa: CSASSGRDQPQHF

j_call: TRBJ1-6
cdr3_length: 13
v_call: TRBV5-1
clone_size: .
d_call: .
cdr3_nt: TGCGCCAGCAGCGTGGGGGTGAATTCACCCCTCCACTTT
cdr3_aa: CASSVGVNSPLHF

j_call: TRBJ1-4
cdr3_length: 14
v_call: TRBV5-1
clone_size: .
d_call: TRBD1
cdr3_nt: TGCGCCAGCAGCTTTGGACAGGGCGGTGAAAAACTGTTTTTT
cdr3_aa: CASSFGQGGEKLFF

j_call: TRBJ1-2
cdr3_length: 14
v_call: TRBV10-3
clone_size: .
d_call: .
cdr3_nt: TGTGCCATAAAACCCGCCGGCGGGTTTGATGGCTACACCTTC
cdr3_aa: CAIKPAGGFDGYTF

j_call: TRBJ2-7
cdr3_length: 10
v_call: TRBV2
clone_size: .
d_call: .
cdr3_nt: TGTGCCAGCAGTCTGGCCGAGCAGTACTTC
cdr3_aa: CASSLAEQYF

j_call: TRBJ2-5
cdr3_length: 14
v_call: TRBV5-4
clone_size: .
d_call: .
cdr3_nt: TGTGCCAGCAGCCCAAAACGGGGTCAAGAGACCCAGTACTTC
cdr3_aa: CASSPKRGQETQYF

j_call: TRBJ2-2
cdr3_length: 13
v_call: TRBV7-9
clone_size: .
d_call: .
cdr3_nt: TGTGCCAGCAGCGGCTACTTGGACGGGGAGCTGTTTTTT
cdr3_aa: CASSGYLDGELFF

j_call: TRBJ2-7
cdr3_length: 14
v_call: TRBV29-1
clone_size: once
d_call: .
cdr3_nt: TGCAGCGTTGAGATCGGGACTGTGCCCTACGAGCAGTACTTC
cdr3_aa: CSVEIGTVPYEQYF

j_call: TRBJ2-7
cdr3_length: 12
v_call: TRBV12-3/TRBV12-4
clone_size: .
d_call: .
cdr3_nt: TGTGCCAGCAGTTTGACTAGGCAGGAGCAGTACTTC
cdr3_aa: CASSLTRQEQYF

j_call: TRBJ2-3
cdr3_length: 18
v_call: TRBV28
clone_size: once
d_call: .
cdr3_nt: TGTGCCAGCAGTCCCCGGCTGGTCGCGGGGGCGAGCACAGATACGCAGTATTTT
cdr3_aa: CASSPRLVAGASTDTQYF

j_call: TRBJ2-7
cdr3_length: 14
v_call: TRBV5-1
clone_size: .
d_call: .
cdr3_nt: TGCGCCAGCAGCCAAACCCAAACAGGGAGCGAGCAGTACTTC
cdr3_aa: CASSQTQTGSEQYF